Below, 21 T cell receptor beta chains from the same sample are listed, as sequenced in a study of T cells after yellow fever vaccination. A single record per CDR3 protein comes from TCRdb applying MiXCR to the 5' RACE reads. This table has approximately 4,300 distinct CDR3 sequences, 3.5% to 4.5% appearing once. The specimen comprised PBMCs, either bulk or a sorted T-cell subset (CD4+, CD8+, memory, or dextramer-sorted; not recorded which), sampled 15 days after the yellow fever booster vaccination. The source is a young man who received the YFV17D yellow fever vaccine.

This clonotype was observed many times. In DNA form, the CDR3 reads TGTGCCAGCAGTTCTTTGACCGGGAATAGCAATCAGCCCCAGCATTTT. Residues: CASSSLTGNSNQPQHF. This rearrangement joins TRBV27 to TRBJ1-5; D gene uncertain. In germline, CDR1 is MNHEY, CDR2 SMNVEV (reference sequence). V was cut by 4 bases and J by 0 bases, with 13 bases left in between. The CDR3 runs to 16 residues.

This clonotype occurred many times. V and J are TRBV25-1 and TRBJ2-5; D is perhaps TRBD1 or TRBD2 (6 bases each). The V end lost 8 bases, the J end lost 5 bases, and 15 bases lay between the germline ends. The CDR3 covers 13 residues. CDR1 is MGHDK, CDR2 SYGVNS, per germline. The CDR3 bases are TGTGCCAGCTCCATGGGGGGCGGGGAGACCCAGTACTTC. Protein sequence: CASSMGGGETQYF.

This clonotype was detected ten times or more. The rearrangement links TRBV7-2 to TRBJ2-1; possible D gene TRBD2, 6 bases. Trimming took 1 base from V and 8 from J, leaving 9 bases between them. Germline V gene data show CDR1 as SGHTA and CDR2 as FQGNSA. The CDR3 is 13 amino acids. The CDR3 coding sequence is TGTGCCAGCAGCTTAGGGAGGGGTCATGAGCAGTTCTTC. Its translation: CASSLGRGHEQFF.

This clonotype has ten or more counts. The chain has TRBV25-1 and TRBJ1-1, with 7 positions matching TRBD1. The CDR3 has 14 amino acids. J gave up 7 bases and V 4 bases, and 9 bases lay outside the gene matches. Looked up from germline, CDR1 is MGHDK and CDR2 is SYGVNS. The CDR3 coding sequence is TGTGCCAGCAGTGCGCGACAGGGCCGTAATGAAGCTTTCTTT. This sequence encodes CASSARQGRNEAFF.

This clonotype was recorded at least ten times. The gene calls are TRBV12-3 or TRBV12-4 and TRBJ2-2, with D uncertain. CDR3 length: 13 amino acids. The V end lost 4 bases, the J end lost 5 bases, and 8 bases lay between the germline ends. The CDR3 reads CASSWQDTGELFF. CDR3 bases: TGTGCCAGCAGTTGGCAGGATACCGGGGAGCTGTTTTTT.

This clonotype was counted ten times or more. The V and J genes are TRBV20-1 and TRBJ2-3; 8 positions agree with TRBD2. Germline V gene data show CDR1 as DFQATT and CDR2 as SNEGSKA (reference sequence). This CDR3 is built from 13 residues. The V and J ends lost 4 bases and 0 bases, in that order; junction bases with no gene match: 0. The DNA of the CDR3 is TGCAGTGCTAAGCGGGGGAGCACAGATACGCAGTATTTT. It is translated as CSAKRGSTDTQYF.

At least ten counts were recorded for this clonotype. The chain joins TRBV20-1 to TRBJ2-7, with 10 bases that match TRBD2. This CDR3 is 14 amino acids long. Losses at the gene ends were 5 bases for V and 9 bases for J; bases not matched to a gene: 13. The V gene's germline CDR1 is DFQATT and CDR2 SNEGSKA (reference sequence). For the CDR3, the DNA is TGCAGTGCTTCCCCTCGGACTAGCGGAGGCGGGCAGTACTTC. Its protein is CSASPRTSGGGQYF.

Many counts were recorded for this clonotype. The chain couples TRBV28 to TRBJ2-7; D remains unclear. Trimming removed 5 bases at V and 6 bases at J, with 11 bases between. The germline V gene encodes CDR1 MDHEN and CDR2 SYDVKM. The CDR3 has 12 amino acids. The CDR3: CASSPRLGEQYF. The CDR3 nucleotides are TGTGCCAGCAGTCCAAGGCTTGGCGAGCAGTACTTC. The full variable domain, its missing parts supplied by reference TRBV28 and TRBJ2-7, is DVKVTQSSRYLVKRTGEKVFLECVQDMDHENMFWYRQDPGLGLRLIYFSYDVKMKEKGDIPEGYSVSREKKERFSLILESASTNQTSMYLCASSPRLGEQYFGPGTRLTVT.

This clonotype was observed at least ten times. This sequence joins TRBV28 and TRBJ1-1, with a possible D match to TRBD1 (5 bases). Per the germline V gene, CDR1 is MDHEN and CDR2 is SYDVKM. Deletions cut 6 bases from V and 4 bases from J, with 18 bases between. The CDR3 spans 15 residues. CDR3 amino acids: CASSLGGGGGTEAFF. DNA of the CDR3: TGTGCCAGCAGCCTCGGGGGGGGTGGAGGCACTGAAGCTTTCTTT.

There are many counts of this clonotype. The chain joins TRBV20-1 to TRBJ2-3, with 8 bases that match TRBD1. This CDR3 is 15 amino acids long. Trimming at V came to 6 bases and at J to 0 bases, leaving 8 bases not matched to a gene. Germline assignment: CDR1 DFQATT and CDR2 SNEGSKA (reference sequence). The chain's CDR3 is CSARQGTKSTDTQYF. The CDR3 nucleotides read TGCAGTGCAAGACAGGGGACGAAAAGCACAGATACGCAGTATTTT.

This clonotype qualifies as medium-sized. This sequence joins TRBV6-6 and TRBJ2-7; D might be TRBD2 (5 bases). The germline V gene has CDR1 MNHNY and CDR2 SVGAGI (reference sequence). Deletions cut 2 bases from V and 6 bases from J, with 8 bases between. This CDR3 has 12 amino acids. The CDR3 here is CASSYGSREQYF. CDR3 in DNA: TGTGCCAGCAGTTACGGGAGTCGCGAGCAGTACTTC.

This clonotype was seen at least ten times. The DNA for the CDR3 is TGTGCCAGCAGCTTTCGGACTAGCGGGAGGGACCACGAGCAGTACTTC. As protein: CASSFRTSGRDHEQYF. The rearrangement uses TRBV7-2 and TRBJ2-7, with 15 bases that match TRBD2. Losses at the gene ends were 3 bases for V and 5 bases for J; bases not matched to a gene: 5. The CDR3 covers 16 residues. CDR1 SGHTA and CDR2 FQGNSA come from the germline V gene.

This clonotype was seen repeatedly, ten times or more. This chain connects TRBV30 to TRBJ1-4, with D unclear. The V gene's germline CDR1 is GTSNPN and CDR2 SVGIG (reference sequence). The CDR3 sequence is 13 residues long. The V gene lost 1 base and the J gene lost 4 bases, with 7 bases spanning the gap. As DNA, the CDR3 is TGTGCCTGGAGTGGCAGACTTAATGAAAAACTGTTTTTT. Translated: CAWSGRLNEKLFF.

This clonotype was picked up many times. This chain links TRBV4-3 with TRBJ2-5, with TRBD1 matching over 8 bases. The V gene end was trimmed by 0 bases and the J gene end by 0 bases; junction bases not matched to a gene: 6. The CDR3 runs 17 residues. Germline values: CDR1 LGHNA, CDR2 YSLEER. DNA of the CDR3: TGCGCCAGCAGCCAAGATGCCTGGGACAGGTACCAAGAGACCCAGTACTTC. Its translation is CASSQDAWDRYQETQYF.

The chain joins TRBV6-5 to TRBJ1-5; D remains ambiguous. This CDR3 comprises 13 residues. Trimming cost V 2 bases and J 0 bases, with 2 bases left between them. The germline gives CDR1 MNHEY, CDR2 SVGAGI. CDR3 protein: CASSYDSNQPQHF. The CDR3 nucleotides read TGTGCCAGCAGTTACGATAGCAATCAGCCCCAGCATTTT.

This clonotype was seen ten or more times. The chain links TRBV6-5 to TRBJ1-2, with TRBD1 matching 9 bases. The CDR3 has 16 amino acids. Per the germline V gene, CDR1 is MNHEY and CDR2 is SVGAGI. J lost 7 bases, V lost 0 bases, and 9 bases had no gene match. CDR3 sequence (DNA): TGTGCCAGCAGTTACTCGAGGTCTGGGACAGGGTCTGGCTACACCTTC. Protein sequence: CASSYSRSGTGSGYTF.

This clonotype showed up many times. V usage is TRBV7-9 and J usage is TRBJ1-1, with D possibly TRBD1 on 5 matching bases. This CDR3 has 15 amino acids. CDR1 and CDR2 from the germline V gene are SEHNR and FQNEAQ (reference sequence). The V end lost 5 bases, the J end lost 0 bases, and 13 bases lay between the germline ends. DNA of the CDR3: TGTGCCAGCAGCATAAGACAGTTACTGAACACTGAAGCTTTCTTT. It encodes CASSIRQLLNTEAFF. Full variable domain (outside the CDR3, taken from reference TRBV7-9 and TRBJ1-1): DTGVSQNPRHKITKRGQNVTFRCDPISEHNRLYWYRQTLGQGPEFLTYFQNEAQLEKSRLLSDRFSAERPKGSFSTLEIQRTEQGDSAMYLCASSIRQLLNTEAFFGQGTRLTVV.

This clonotype has only a few counts. A junction boundary mismatches the germline segment, possibly from a read error. The genes are TRBV6-2 or TRBV6-3 and TRBJ2-1; D not resolved. CDR3 length: 12 amino acids. Germline CDR1 reads MNHEY; CDR2 reads SVGEGT. DNA of the CDR3: TGTGCCAGCAGTTATGGGCTCCCCTTTTTGTGGTTC. It is translated as CASSYGLPFLWF.

By frequency in the sample, this clonotype is medium-sized (0.01 to 0.1%). The rearrangement uses TRBV6-6 and TRBJ1-1, with D hard to call. V lost 10 bases to trimming and J lost 4 bases, with 16 bases between them. CDR3 length: 13 residues. Germline CDR1 MNHNY, CDR2 SVGAGI (reference sequence). This chain's CDR3 is CATDQDTRTEAFF. CDR3 bases: TGTGCCACCGACCAAGACACCCGCACTGAAGCTTTCTTT.

The sample holds many counts of this clonotype. The J gene is TRBJ2-3, the V gene TRBV7-8; maybe TRBD2 (6 bases). V lost 1 base and J 1 base, leaving 15 bases between the germline ends. Germline V gene data show CDR1 as SGHVS and CDR2 as FQNEAQ. The CDR3 totals 17 residues. The CDR3 DNA reads as TGTGCCAGCAGCTTAGGGGTAGGGGTAGCGGGCACAGATACGCAGTATTTT. Amino acids: CASSLGVGVAGTDTQYF.

This clonotype is classed as medium-sized (0.01 to 0.1%). This chain links TRBV12-3 or TRBV12-4 with TRBJ1-5; TRBD1 might be the D (6 bases). V lost 5 bases to trimming and J lost 1 base, with 12 bases between them. The CDR3 is 15 amino acids. Here the CDR3 DNA reads TGTGCCAGCAGTCCCAGGGGCGTCAGCAATCAGCCCCAGCATTTT. Protein sequence: CASSPRGVSNQPQHF.